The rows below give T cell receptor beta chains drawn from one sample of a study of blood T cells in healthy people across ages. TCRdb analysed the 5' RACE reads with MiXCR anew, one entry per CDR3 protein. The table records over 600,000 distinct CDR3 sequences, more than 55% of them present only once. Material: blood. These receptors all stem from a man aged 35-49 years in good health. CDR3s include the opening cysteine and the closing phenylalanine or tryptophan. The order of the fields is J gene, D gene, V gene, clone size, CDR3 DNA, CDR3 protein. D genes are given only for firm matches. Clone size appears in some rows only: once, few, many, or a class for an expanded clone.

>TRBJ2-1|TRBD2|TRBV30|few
TGTGCCTGGGATAGCGGGGGCGCTCACAATGAGCAGTTCTTC
CAWDSGGAHNEQFF
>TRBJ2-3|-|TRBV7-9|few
TGTGCCAGCAGCTTAGCGCAGTCAGCGGCAGATACGCAGTATTTT
CASSLAQSAADTQYF
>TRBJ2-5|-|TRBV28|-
TGTGCCAGCAGTGGGGGCCGAGAGACCCAGTACTTC
CASSGGRETQYF
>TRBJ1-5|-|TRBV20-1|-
TGCAGTGCTAGAGTGACACTCTCTGGCAATCAGCCCCAGCATTTT
CSARVTLSGNQPQHF
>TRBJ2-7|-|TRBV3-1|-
TGTGCCAGCAGCGAGATGGGGCCTCCCAACTACGAGCAGTACTTC
CASSEMGPPNYEQYF
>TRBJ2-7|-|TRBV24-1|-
TGTGCCACCCAGACAGACAATGAGCAGTACTTC
CATQTDNEQYF
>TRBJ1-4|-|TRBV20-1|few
TGCAGTGCTAGTATCCGGGGAGCTAATGAAAAACTGTTTTTT
CSASIRGANEKLFF
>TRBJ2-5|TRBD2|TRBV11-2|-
TGTGCCAGCAGTTCAGTCCGGGAGGGTAAGCAGTACTTC
CASSSVREGKQYF
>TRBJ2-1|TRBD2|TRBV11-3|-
TGTGCCAGCAGCGAGATAGCGGGAGTTGTAAATGAGCAGTTCTTC
CASSEIAGVVNEQFF
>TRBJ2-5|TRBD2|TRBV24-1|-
TGTGCCACCAGGCCGCGGACTAGCGGGCCACGGGGGAAAGAGACCCAGTACTTC
CATRPRTSGPRGKETQYF
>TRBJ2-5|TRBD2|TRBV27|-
TGTGCCAGCAGTCCAACGCCATGGGGAATCGGGACTATCCGACGAGAAGAGACCCAGTACTTC
CASSPTPWGIGTIRREETQYF
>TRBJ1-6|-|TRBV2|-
TGTGCCAGCAGTGAAGCGATGGTGCGGCAGGGCATACTCTATAATTCACCCCTCCACTTT
CASSEAMVRQGILYNSPLHF
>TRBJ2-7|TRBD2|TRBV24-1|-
TGTGCCACCTCCCCCGGGGGGGAGCAGTACTTC
CATSPGGEQYF
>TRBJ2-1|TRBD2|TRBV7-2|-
TGTGCCAGCAGCCGCGGGAGGGGGCGGTACAATGAGCAGTTCTTC
CASSRGRGRYNEQFF
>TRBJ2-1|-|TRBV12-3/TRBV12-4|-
TGTGCCAGCAGTTTAGCGTGGGGGGCCGGCAATGAGCAGTTCTTC
CASSLAWGAGNEQFF
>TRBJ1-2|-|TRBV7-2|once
TGTGCCAGCAGCCTAGGCGGGCAGAACATATGGAACTATGGCTACACCTTC
CASSLGGQNIWNYGYTF
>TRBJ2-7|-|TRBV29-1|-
TGCAGCGTTGAAGTCGTCGCACTCATAAGGGCCCCTAGCTCCTACGAGCAGTACTTC
CSVEVVALIRAPSSYEQYF
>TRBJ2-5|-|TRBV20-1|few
TGCAGTGCGCGCTACCTAGAGACCCAGTACTTC
CSARYLETQYF
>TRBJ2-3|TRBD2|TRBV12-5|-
TGTGCTAGTGACGTCCGCGGGAGACATGCATGGGATACGCAGTATTTT
CASDVRGRHAWDTQYF
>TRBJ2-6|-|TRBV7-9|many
TGTGCCAGCAGCTCGGGACACACCAGCGGGGGGGCCAACGTCCTGACTTTC
CASSSGHTSGGANVLTF
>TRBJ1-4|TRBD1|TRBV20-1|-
TGCAGTGCTCCGGCCGGGACAGGCCGTCATTGGGGTGAAAAACTGTTTTTT
CSAPAGTGRHWGEKLFF
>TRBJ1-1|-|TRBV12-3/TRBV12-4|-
TGTGCCAGCAGTTTGGACATCAAGGGAGCTTTCTTT
CASSLDIKGAFF
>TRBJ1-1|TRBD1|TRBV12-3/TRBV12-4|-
TGTGCCAGCAGTCTGGGGACAGGGGTCCTCTTAAGGGCTGAAGCTTTCTTT
CASSLGTGVLLRAEAFF
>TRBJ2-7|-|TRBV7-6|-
TGTGCCAGCAGCCCAATTGGCAGCTCCTACGAGCAGTACTTC
CASSPIGSSYEQYF
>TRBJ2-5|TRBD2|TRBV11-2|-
TGTGCCAGCAGCTTGAAAAGGGGCGGGGGGGCGTCGGAGACCCAGTACTTC
CASSLKRGGGASETQYF
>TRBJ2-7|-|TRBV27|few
TGTGCCAGCAGTGTATCCAGGGGCTTCGAGCAGTACTTC
CASSVSRGFEQYF
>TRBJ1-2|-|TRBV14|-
TGTGCCAGCAGCCAAGATAGCCGGAAAGCTAACTATGGCTACACCTTC
CASSQDSRKANYGYTF
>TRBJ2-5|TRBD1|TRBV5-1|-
TGCGCCAGCAGCTTGGAGGGACAGGGGGCTATAGAGACCCAGTACTTC
CASSLEGQGAIETQYF
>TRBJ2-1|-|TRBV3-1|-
TGTGCCAGCAGCGAAAAGTCAGGACATGATAACAATGAGCAGTTCTTC
CASSEKSGHDNNEQFF
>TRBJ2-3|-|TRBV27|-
TGTGCCAGCAGTTCGTCCGGGGGCCGATCCACAGATACGCAGTATTTT
CASSSSGGRSTDTQYF
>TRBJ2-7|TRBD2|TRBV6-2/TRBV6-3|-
TGTGCCAGCAGTTACCCGGAAGCGGGAGCGAACTACGAGCAGTACTTC
CASSYPEAGANYEQYF
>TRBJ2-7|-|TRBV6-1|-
TGTGCCAGCAGTGAAGTGGGGGAGTCCTACGAGCAGTACTTC
CASSEVGESYEQYF
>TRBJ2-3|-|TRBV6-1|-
TGTGCCAGCAGTCCCCTGGTAGGCGCAGATACGCAGTATTTT
CASSPLVGADTQYF
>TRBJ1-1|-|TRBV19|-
TGTGCCAGTAGCGAACAGTTAAGGGGCACTGAAGCTTTCTTT
CASSEQLRGTEAFF
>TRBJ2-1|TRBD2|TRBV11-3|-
TGTGCCAGCAGGAAGCGGGAGAGTGAGCAGTTCTTC
CASRKRESEQFF
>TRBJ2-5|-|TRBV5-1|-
TGCGCCAGCAGCTTGGCCCTGGGGGCAAGGAAGACCCAGTACTTC
CASSLALGARKTQYF
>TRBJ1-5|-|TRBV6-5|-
TGTGCCAGCGGGAAACAGGGAGACCAGCCCCAGCATTTT
CASGKQGDQPQHF
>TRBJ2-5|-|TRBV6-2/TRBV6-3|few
TGTGCCAGCAGTTACTCCGGCACACGGCGGGAGACCCAGTACTTC
CASSYSGTRRETQYF
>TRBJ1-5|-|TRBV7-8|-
TGTGCCAGCAGCTTAATGCGTGTGGTGGGACCAAATCAGCCCCAGCATTTT
CASSLMRVVGPNQPQHF
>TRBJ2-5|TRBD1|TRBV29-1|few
TGCAGCTTCCGGGACAGGGGGAGGGAGACCCAGTACTTC
CSFRDRGRETQYF
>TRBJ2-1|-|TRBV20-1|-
TGCAGTGCTAGAGATCCGGCCGGGCCCTCCTACAATGAGCAGTTCTTC
CSARDPAGPSYNEQFF
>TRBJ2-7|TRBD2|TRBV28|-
TGTGCCAGCAGTTTGAGTCTAGCGGGATCCAACGAGCAGTACTTC
CASSLSLAGSNEQYF
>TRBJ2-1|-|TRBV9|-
TGTGCCAGCAGCGGTAACCGGGACGGACGCCCCAAGCAGTTCTTC
CASSGNRDGRPKQFF
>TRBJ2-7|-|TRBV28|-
TGTGCCAGCAGTGGGGACTCCAGCTCCTACGAGCAGTACTTC
CASSGDSSSYEQYF
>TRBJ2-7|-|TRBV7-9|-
TGTGCCAGCAGCTTAGACCTTTCAGGGCCCCCCTACGAGCAGTACTTC
CASSLDLSGPPYEQYF
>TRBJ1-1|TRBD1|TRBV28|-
TGTGCCAGCAGTCTCCCGGGACAGTACACTGAAGCTTTCTTT
CASSLPGQYTEAFF